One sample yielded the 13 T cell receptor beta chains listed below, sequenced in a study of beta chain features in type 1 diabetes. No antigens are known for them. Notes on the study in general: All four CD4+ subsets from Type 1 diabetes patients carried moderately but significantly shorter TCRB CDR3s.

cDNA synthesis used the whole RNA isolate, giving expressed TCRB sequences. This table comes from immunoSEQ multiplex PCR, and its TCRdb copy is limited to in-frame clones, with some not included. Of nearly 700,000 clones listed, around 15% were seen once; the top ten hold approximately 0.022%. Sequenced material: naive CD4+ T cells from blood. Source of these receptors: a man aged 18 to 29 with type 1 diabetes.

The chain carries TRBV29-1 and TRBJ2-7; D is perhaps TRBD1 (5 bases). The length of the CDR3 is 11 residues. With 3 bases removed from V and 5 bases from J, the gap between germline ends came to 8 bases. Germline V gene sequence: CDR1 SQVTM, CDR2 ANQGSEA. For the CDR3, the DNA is TGCAGCGTTGATAGGGGCCACGAGCAGTACTTC. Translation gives CSVDRGHEQYF.

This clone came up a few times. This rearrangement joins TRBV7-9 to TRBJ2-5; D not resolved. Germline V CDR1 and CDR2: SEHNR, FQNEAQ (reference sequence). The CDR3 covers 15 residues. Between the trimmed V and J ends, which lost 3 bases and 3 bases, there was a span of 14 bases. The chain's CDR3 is CASSFGPDYEETQYF. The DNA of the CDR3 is TGTGCCAGCAGCTTCGGCCCCGATTATGAAGAGACCCAGTACTTC.

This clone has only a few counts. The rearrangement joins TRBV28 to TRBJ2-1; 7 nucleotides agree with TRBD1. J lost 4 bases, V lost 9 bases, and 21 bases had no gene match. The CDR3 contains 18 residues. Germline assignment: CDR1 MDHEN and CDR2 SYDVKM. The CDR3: CASPASGPQTGFYNEQFF. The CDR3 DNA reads TGTGCCAGTCCTGCGTCGGGGCCTCAGACAGGGTTTTACAATGAGCAGTTCTTC.

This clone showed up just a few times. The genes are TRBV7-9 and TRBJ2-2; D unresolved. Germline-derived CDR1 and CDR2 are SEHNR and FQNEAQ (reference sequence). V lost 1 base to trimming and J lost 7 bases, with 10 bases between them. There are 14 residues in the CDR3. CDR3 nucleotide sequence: TGTGCCAGCAGCTTAGTAGAGGTCGGCGGGGAGCTGTTTTTT. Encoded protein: CASSLVEVGGELFF. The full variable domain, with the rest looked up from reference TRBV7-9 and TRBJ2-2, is DTGVSQNPRHKITKRGQNVTFRCDPISEHNRLYWYRQTLGQGPEFLTYFQNEAQLEKSRLLSDRFSAERPKGSFSTLEIQRTEQGDSAMYLCASSLVEVGGELFFGEGSRLTVL.

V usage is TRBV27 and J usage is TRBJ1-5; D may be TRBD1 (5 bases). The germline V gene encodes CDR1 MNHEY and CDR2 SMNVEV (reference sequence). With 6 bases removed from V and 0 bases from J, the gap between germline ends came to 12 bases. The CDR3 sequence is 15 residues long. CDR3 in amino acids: CASSPDRNSNQPQHF. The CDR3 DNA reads TGTGCCAGCAGCCCAGACAGAAATAGCAATCAGCCCCAGCATTTT.

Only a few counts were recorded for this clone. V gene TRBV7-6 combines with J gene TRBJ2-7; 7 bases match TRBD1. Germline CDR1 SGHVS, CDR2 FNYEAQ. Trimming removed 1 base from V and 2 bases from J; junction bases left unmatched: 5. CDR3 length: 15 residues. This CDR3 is CASSLGADRTYEQYF. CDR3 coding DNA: TGTGCCAGCAGCTTAGGGGCGGACAGGACCTACGAGCAGTACTTC.

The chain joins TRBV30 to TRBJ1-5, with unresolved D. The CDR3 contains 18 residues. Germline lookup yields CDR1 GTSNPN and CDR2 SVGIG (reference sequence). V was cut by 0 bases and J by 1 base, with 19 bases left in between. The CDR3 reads CAWSVSFRGLVSNQPQHF. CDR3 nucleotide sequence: TGTGCCTGGAGTGTCAGTTTCCGAGGACTAGTGAGCAATCAGCCCCAGCATTTT.

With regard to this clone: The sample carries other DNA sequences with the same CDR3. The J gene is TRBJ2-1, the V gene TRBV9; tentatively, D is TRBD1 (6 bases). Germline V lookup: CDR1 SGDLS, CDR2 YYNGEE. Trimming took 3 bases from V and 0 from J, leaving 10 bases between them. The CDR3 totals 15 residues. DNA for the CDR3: TGTGCCAGCAGCGCCCAGGGGAGCTCCTACAATGAGCAGTTCTTC. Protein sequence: CASSAQGSSYNEQFF.

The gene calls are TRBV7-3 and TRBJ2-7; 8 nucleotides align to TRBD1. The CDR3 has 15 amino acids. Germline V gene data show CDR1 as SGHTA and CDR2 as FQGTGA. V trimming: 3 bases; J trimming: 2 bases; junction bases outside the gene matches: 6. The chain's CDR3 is CASSFAPGQAYEQYF. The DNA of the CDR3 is TGTGCCAGCAGCTTCGCCCCGGGACAGGCCTACGAGCAGTACTTC. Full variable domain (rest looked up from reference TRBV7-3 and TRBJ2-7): GAGVSQTPSNKVTEKGKYVELRCDPISGHTALYWYRQSLGQGPEFLIYFQGTGAADDSGLPNDRFFAVRPEGSVSTLKIQRTERGDSAVYLCASSFAPGQAYEQYFGPGTRLTVT.

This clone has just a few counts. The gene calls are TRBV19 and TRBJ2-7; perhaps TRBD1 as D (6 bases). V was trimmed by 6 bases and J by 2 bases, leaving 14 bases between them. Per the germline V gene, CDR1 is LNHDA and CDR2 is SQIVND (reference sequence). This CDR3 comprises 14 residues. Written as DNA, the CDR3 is TGTGCCAGTAGCTCTCGACAGGACGCCTACGAGCAGTACTTC. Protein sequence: CASSSRQDAYEQYF.

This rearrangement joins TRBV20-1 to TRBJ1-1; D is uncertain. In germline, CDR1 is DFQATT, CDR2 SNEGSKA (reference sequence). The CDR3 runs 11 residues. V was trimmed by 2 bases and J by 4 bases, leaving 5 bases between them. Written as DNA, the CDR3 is TGCAGTGCTAGACTAAGCACTGAAGCTTTCTTT. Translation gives CSARLSTEAFF.

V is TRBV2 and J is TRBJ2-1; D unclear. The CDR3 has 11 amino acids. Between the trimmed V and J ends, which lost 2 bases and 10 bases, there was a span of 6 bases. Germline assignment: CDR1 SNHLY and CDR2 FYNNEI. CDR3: CASSELGEQFF. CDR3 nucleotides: TGTGCCAGCAGTGAACTGGGAGAGCAGTTCTTC.

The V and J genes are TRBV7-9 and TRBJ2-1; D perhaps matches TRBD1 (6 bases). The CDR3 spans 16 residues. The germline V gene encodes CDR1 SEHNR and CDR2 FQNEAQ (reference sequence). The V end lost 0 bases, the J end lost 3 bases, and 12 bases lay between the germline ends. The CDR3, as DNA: TGTGCCAGCAGCTTAGCAGACAGGACCTACTACAATGAGCAGTTCTTC. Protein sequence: CASSLADRTYYNEQFF.